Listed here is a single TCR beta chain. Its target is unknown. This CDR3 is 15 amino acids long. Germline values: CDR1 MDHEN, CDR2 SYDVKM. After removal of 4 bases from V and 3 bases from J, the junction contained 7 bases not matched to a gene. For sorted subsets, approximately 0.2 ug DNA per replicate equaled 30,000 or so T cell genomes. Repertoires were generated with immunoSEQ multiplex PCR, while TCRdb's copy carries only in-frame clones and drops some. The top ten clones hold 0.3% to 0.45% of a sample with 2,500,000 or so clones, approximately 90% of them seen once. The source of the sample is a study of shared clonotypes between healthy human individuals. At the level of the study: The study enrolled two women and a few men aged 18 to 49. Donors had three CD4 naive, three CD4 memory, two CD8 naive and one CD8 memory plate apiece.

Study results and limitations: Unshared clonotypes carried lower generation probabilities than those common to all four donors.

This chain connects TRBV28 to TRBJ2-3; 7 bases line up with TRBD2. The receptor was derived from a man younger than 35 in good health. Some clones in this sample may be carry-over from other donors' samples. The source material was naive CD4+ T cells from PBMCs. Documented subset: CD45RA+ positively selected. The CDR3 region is CASSSYGGSTDTQYF. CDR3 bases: TGTGCCAGCAGTTCCTACGGCGGGAGTACAGATACGCAGTATTTT.